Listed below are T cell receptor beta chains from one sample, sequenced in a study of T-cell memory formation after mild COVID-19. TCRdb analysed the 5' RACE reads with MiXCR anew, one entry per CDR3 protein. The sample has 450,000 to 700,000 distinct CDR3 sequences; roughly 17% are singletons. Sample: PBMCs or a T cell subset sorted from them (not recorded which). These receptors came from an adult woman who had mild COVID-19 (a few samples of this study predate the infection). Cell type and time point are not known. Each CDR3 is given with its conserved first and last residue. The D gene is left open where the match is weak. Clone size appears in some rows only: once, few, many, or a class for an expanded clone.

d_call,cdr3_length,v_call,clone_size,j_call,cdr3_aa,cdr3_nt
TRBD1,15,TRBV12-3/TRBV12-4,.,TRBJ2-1,CASSSPDRGPHEQFF,TGTGCCAGCAGTTCTCCGGACAGGGGGCCCCATGAGCAGTTCTTC
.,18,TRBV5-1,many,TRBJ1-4,CASSSDTSWIATNEKLFF,TGCGCCAGCAGCTCGGATACATCTTGGATTGCGACTAATGAAAAACTGTTTTTT
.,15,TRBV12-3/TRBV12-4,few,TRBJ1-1,CASSLFRVDVGEAFF,TGTGCCAGCAGTTTGTTCAGGGTCGATGTTGGTGAAGCTTTCTTT
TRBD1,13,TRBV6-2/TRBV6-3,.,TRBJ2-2,CASGQGATGELFF,TGTGCCAGCGGACAGGGGGCCACCGGGGAGCTGTTTTTT
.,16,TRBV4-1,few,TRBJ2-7,CASSQVTSALRPEQYF,TGCGCCAGCAGCCAAGTTACCTCAGCACTCCGCCCAGAGCAGTACTTC
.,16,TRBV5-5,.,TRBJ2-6,CASSWGPSSGANVLTF,TGTGCCAGCAGCTGGGGACCGAGCTCTGGGGCCAACGTCCTGACTTTC
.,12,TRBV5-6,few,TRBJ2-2,CASSLSVGELFF,TGTGCCAGCAGCTTGAGTGTCGGGGAGCTGTTTTTT
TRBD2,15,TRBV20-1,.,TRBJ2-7,CSAIMVQRGSYEQYF,TGCAGTGCTATAATGGTCCAGCGGGGTTCCTACGAGCAGTACTTC
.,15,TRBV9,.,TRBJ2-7,CASSVAPDSTYEQYF,TGTGCCAGCAGCGTAGCTCCGGACTCGACCTACGAGCAGTACTTC
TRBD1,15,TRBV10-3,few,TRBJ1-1,CAISEPTGLNTEAFF,TGTGCCATCAGTGAGCCGACAGGGCTGAACACTGAAGCTTTCTTT
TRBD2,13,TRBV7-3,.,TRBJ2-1,CASSFGGAYEQFF,TGTGCCAGCAGCTTCGGGGGGGCATATGAGCAGTTCTTC
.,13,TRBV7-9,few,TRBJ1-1,CASSPGEFGEAFF,TGTGCCAGCAGCCCAGGCGAATTTGGTGAAGCTTTCTTT
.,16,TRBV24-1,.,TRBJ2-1,CATKGETGSGDNEQFF,TGTGCCACCAAGGGGGAAACAGGGTCAGGGGACAATGAGCAGTTCTTC
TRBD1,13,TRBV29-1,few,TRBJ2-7,CSVTRQGDYEQYF,TGCAGCGTTACGAGACAGGGTGATTACGAGCAGTACTTC
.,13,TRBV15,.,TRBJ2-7,CATSRFPNYEQYF,TGTGCCACCAGCAGATTCCCCAACTACGAGCAGTACTTC
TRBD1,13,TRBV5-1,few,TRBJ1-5,CASSLGGTGPEHF,TGCGCCAGCAGCTTGGGGGGGACAGGGCCCGAACATTTT
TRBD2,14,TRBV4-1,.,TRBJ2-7,CASSQSGTSFEQYF,TGCGCCAGCAGCCAAAGTGGGACTAGCTTCGAGCAGTACTTC
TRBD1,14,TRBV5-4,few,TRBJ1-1,CASGTGGGNTEAFF,TGTGCCAGCGGGACAGGGGGTGGGAACACTGAAGCTTTCTTT
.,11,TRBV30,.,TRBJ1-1,CAWHDGGHPFF,TGTGCCTGGCACGACGGGGGGCATCCTTTCTTT
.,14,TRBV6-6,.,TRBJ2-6,CASQGISGANVLTF,TGTGCCAGTCAAGGGATCTCTGGGGCCAACGTCCTGACTTTC
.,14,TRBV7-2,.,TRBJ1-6,CASSSHQRASPLHF,TGTGCCAGCAGCTCCCATCAGAGGGCTTCACCCCTCCACTTT
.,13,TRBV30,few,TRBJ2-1,CAWSGDGWHEQFF,TGTGCCTGGAGTGGGGACGGGTGGCATGAGCAGTTCTTC
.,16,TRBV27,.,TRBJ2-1,CASSTLGNGAGNEQFF,TGTGCCAGCAGTACTTTGGGTAACGGGGCGGGCAATGAGCAGTTCTTC
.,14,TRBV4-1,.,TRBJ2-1,CASSRGAPIQEQFF,TGCGCCAGCAGCCGGGGGGCGCCAATTCAGGAGCAGTTCTTC